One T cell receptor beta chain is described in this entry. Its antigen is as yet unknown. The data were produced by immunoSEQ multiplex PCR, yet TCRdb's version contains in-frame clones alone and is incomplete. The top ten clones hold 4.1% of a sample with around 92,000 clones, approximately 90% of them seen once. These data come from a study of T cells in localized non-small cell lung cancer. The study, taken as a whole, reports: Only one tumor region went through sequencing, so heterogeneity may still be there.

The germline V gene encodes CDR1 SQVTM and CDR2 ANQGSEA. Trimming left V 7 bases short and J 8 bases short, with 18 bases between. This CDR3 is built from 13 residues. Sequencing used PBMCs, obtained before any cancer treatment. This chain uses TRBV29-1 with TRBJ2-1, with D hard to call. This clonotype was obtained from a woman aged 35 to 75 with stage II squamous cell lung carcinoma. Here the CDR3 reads CSATRTDYYEQFF. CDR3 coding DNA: TGCAGCGCCACCCGTACGGATTATTATGAGCAGTTCTTC.